This T cell receptor (beta chain) was recovered during a study of identical twins. About this clonotype: Its antigen is as yet unknown.

Study-wide results and limits: The study found that models underestimated out-of-frame TCR alpha sharing in monozygotic twins. For cord blood, abundant beta clonotypes had fewer insertions, unlike memory repertoires, which showed none.

Unique molecular identifiers were present on the cDNA, and a universal primer site came from template switching. TCRdb processed the 5' RACE reads anew with MiXCR; each CDR3 protein has one entry. The profile shows 550,000 to 800,000 distinct CDR3 sequences, about 7.1% of them singletons. The ends were cut back, 0 bases at V and 3 bases at J, with 9 bases in the middle. CDR1 is LGHDT, CDR2 YNNKEL, per germline (reference sequence). This CDR3 contains 15 residues. The same sample was also studied in work on yellow fever vaccine responses in identical twins.

The specimen was PBMCs. The chain is built from TRBV3-1 and TRBJ1-5; no definite D call. This TCR derives from a woman aged 18-29 years in good health. Here the CDR3 DNA reads TGTGCCAGCAGCCAAGATCTAGTCCCCAATCAGCCCCAGCATTTT. This translates into CASSQDLVPNQPQHF.